The present T cell receptor beta chain was sequenced within a study of T cell repertoires in cytomegalovirus infection. Study at large: The public TCR beta signatures pointed to both CMV infection and matching HLA type.

TCRdb reprocessed the reads via MiXCR and lists one record per CDR3 protein. The table shows under 200,000 distinct CDR3 sequences, with about 20% occurring only once. This CDR3 is built from 15 residues. Germline V lookup: CDR1 MNHEY, CDR2 SMNVEV (reference sequence). Trimming cost V 5 bases and J 1 base, with 14 bases left between them. Comments on this clonotype: What it recognizes is unknown.

This clonotype originated in a human donor in good health (CMV status not recorded). Some clones in this sample may be carry-over from other donors' samples. This chain connects TRBV27 to TRBJ1-1; possibly TRBD1 for D (6 bases). The material was CD8+ T cells from cultured PBMCs, obtained from culture after CMV antigen stimulation. The CDR3 DNA follows: TGTGCCAGCAGTCTTCAGACAGGAACGAACACTGAAGCTTTCTTT. Translated: CASSLQTGTNTEAFF.